The 28 T cell receptor beta chains listed next were all sequenced from one sample in a study of identical twins. In TCRdb, the 5' RACE reads were re-called with MiXCR into one record per CDR3 protein. Altogether hundreds of thousands of distinct CDR3 sequences are present, roughly an eighth being singletons, with the ten largest covering about 1.6%. Another study also made use of these data, one on yellow fever vaccine responses in identical twins.

Input material: PBMCs. The receptors shown here come from a woman aged 18-29 years in good health.

This clonotype has a count of ten or more. The V gene is TRBV20-1, the J gene TRBJ2-1; TRBD2 matches 9 bases. V lost 3 bases to trimming and J lost 12 bases; unmatched junction nucleotides: 6. CDR1 and CDR2 from the germline V gene are DFQATT and SNEGSKA (reference sequence). The CDR3 is 12 residues long. The CDR3 DNA reads TGCAGTGCTAGCTTAGCGGGGGTTGGGCAGTTCTTC. Amino acid sequence: CSASLAGVGQFF.

This chain connects TRBV5-1 to TRBJ2-3; TRBD2 agrees at 8 bases. With V trimmed by 4 bases and J by 1 base, 5 bases remained unmatched. The germline V gene has CDR1 SGHRS and CDR2 YFSETQ. CDR3 length: 15 residues. The CDR3 DNA sequence: TGCGCCAGCAGCATCCAGCGGGGGCGCACAGATACGCAGTATTTT. Its protein product is CASSIQRGRTDTQYF. The entire variable domain, with the rest obtained from reference TRBV5-1 and TRBJ2-3, is as follows: KAGVTQTPRYLIKTRGQQVTLSCSPISGHRSVSWYQQTPGQGLQFLFEYFSETQRNKGNFPGRFSGRQFSNSRSEMNVSTLELGDSALYLCASSIQRGRTDTQYFGPGTRLTVL.

This clonotype occurred many times. The chain recombines TRBV4-1 with TRBJ1-5; 8 bases are a match to TRBD1. CDR3 length: 16 amino acids. Losses at the gene ends were 5 bases for V and 2 bases for J; bases not matched to a gene: 8. Germline assignment: CDR1 MGHRA and CDR2 YSYEKL. The CDR3, as DNA: TGCGCCAGCAGCTCCCCCTCGACAGGGGGCAATCAGCCCCAGCATTTT. Encoded protein: CASSSPSTGGNQPQHF.

V is TRBV4-2 and J is TRBJ2-1; 7 bases are shared with TRBD1. The V gene end was trimmed by 0 bases and the J gene end by 9 bases; junction bases not matched to a gene: 8. CDR1 is LGHNA and CDR2 is YNFKEQ in the germline V gene. The length of the CDR3 is 15 residues. The DNA of the CDR3 is TGTGCCAGCAGCCAAGAGAGGGGGCGGTCGGTTGAGCAGTTCTTC. Its protein product is CASSQERGRSVEQFF.

This clonotype was counted only a few times. The chain employs TRBV4-2 and TRBJ2-7, with D tentatively TRBD2 (6 bases). Per the germline V gene, CDR1 is LGHNA and CDR2 is YNFKEQ. The length of the CDR3 is 15 residues. V lost 4 bases, J lost 4 bases, and 17 bases lay in between. CDR3 DNA: TGTGCCAGCAGCCCCGGGGCGGGGCCCCATTACGAGCAGTACTTC. It yields the protein CASSPGAGPHYEQYF.

The sample holds a few counts of this clonotype. J is TRBJ1-6 and V is TRBV7-9; D not certain. With 6 bases removed from V and 7 bases from J, the gap between germline ends came to 10 bases. The CDR3 spans 13 residues. From germline, CDR1 is SEHNR and CDR2 FQNEAQ (reference sequence). The CDR3 reads CASRDGLNSPLHF. CDR3 sequence (DNA): TGTGCCAGCAGAGACGGTCTAAATTCACCCCTCCACTTT.

This clonotype has a handful of counts. V and J are TRBV20-1 and TRBJ2-1, with D hard to call. V lost 7 bases to trimming and J lost 8 bases, with 15 bases between them. Germline values: CDR1 DFQATT, CDR2 SNEGSKA (reference sequence). CDR3 size: 12 residues. As DNA, the CDR3 is TGCAGTGTAGATCCCCGTGATGATGAGCAGTTCTTC. This gives the protein CSVDPRDDEQFF.

This rearrangement joins TRBV2 to TRBJ2-6; 9 positions agree with TRBD2. With 3 bases clipped from V and 1 base from J, the junction kept 25 bases outside the gene matches. CDR1 and CDR2 (germline): SNHLY, FYNNEI. CDR3 size: 24 residues. The CDR3 bases are TGTGCCAGCAGTGAGACTCGGCGGGGGGGACTTATAAATGGGCTAAGATCTGGGGCCAACGTCCTGACTTTC. Its translation: CASSETRRGGLINGLRSGANVLTF.

This chain uses TRBV6-5 with TRBJ2-1, with 9 bases identical to TRBD1. J lost 8 bases, V lost 2 bases, and 4 bases had no gene match. The length of the CDR3 is 14 residues. The germline CDR1 and CDR2 sequences are MNHEY and SVGAGI. The chain's CDR3 is CASSYRDREDEQFF. The DNA for the CDR3 is TGTGCCAGCAGTTACCGGGACAGGGAGGATGAGCAGTTCTTC.

The chain employs TRBV5-1 and TRBJ2-3; either TRBD1 or TRBD2 may supply D (6 bases each). Trimming pared 1 base from V and 1 base from J, leaving 13 bases between. The CDR3 consists of 16 residues. The germline CDR1 and CDR2 sequences are SGHRS and YFSETQ. The CDR3 reads CASSLIGGLRTDTQYF. CDR3 in DNA: TGCGCCAGCAGCTTGATTGGGGGGCTTCGCACAGATACGCAGTATTTT.

The V gene is TRBV20-1, the J gene TRBJ1-3, with 10 bases identical to TRBD1. V gave up 7 bases and J gave up 3 bases; unmatched junction bases: 9. In germline, CDR1 is DFQATT, CDR2 SNEGSKA (reference sequence). There are 15 residues in the CDR3. The CDR3 is CSGTPGTGVGNTIYF. Here the CDR3 DNA reads TGCAGTGGCACACCCGGGACAGGGGTTGGAAACACCATATATTTT.

The table lists this clonotype with many counts. The chain carries TRBV9 and TRBJ2-7; 11 nucleotides match TRBD2. Trimming at V came to 0 bases and at J to 3 bases, leaving 2 bases not matched to a gene. Germline V gene sequence: CDR1 SGDLS, CDR2 YYNGEE. This CDR3 comprises 15 residues. CDR3 bases: TGTGCCAGCAGCGTAGCACTAGCGGGAGTCTACGAGCAGTACTTC. This encodes CASSVALAGVYEQYF.

The chain uses TRBV7-9 and TRBJ1-1; weak D call: TRBD1 (6 bases). V gave up 2 bases and J gave up 5 bases, with 12 bases separating them. In germline, CDR1 is SEHNR, CDR2 FQNEAQ (reference sequence). This CDR3 comprises 14 residues. CDR3 in DNA: TGTGCCAGCAGCTTACAGGGGACGTGGACTGAAGCTTTCTTT. Its translation: CASSLQGTWTEAFF.

This clonotype was seen many times. The V gene is TRBV10-3, the J gene TRBJ2-2, with D perhaps matching TRBD2 (6 bases). The CDR3 loop spans 14 amino acids. Trimming removed 10 bases at V and 2 bases at J, with 14 bases between. CDR1 is ENHRY and CDR2 is SYGVKD in the germline V gene. CDR3 nucleotide sequence: TGTGCCACCCTCGGGGGAGGAAACACCGGGGAGCTGTTTTTT. Translating gives CATLGGGNTGELFF.

This chain joins TRBV11-1 and TRBJ2-5, with 14 bases fitting TRBD2. With V trimmed by 10 bases and J by 4 bases, 17 bases remained unmatched. CDR3 length: 18 amino acids. The germline gives CDR1 SGHAT, CDR2 FQDESV (reference sequence). CDR3 in amino acids: CATSGLAGVIGGGETQYF. CDR3 DNA: TGTGCCACCTCGGGACTAGCGGGAGTTATTGGCGGTGGAGAGACCCAGTACTTC.

This clonotype was picked up a small number of times. This sequence joins TRBV6-1 and TRBJ2-1, with 10 bases fitting TRBD1. CDR3 length equals 15 residues. The V segment lost 6 bases and the J segment 7 bases; nucleotides outside the gene matches: 9. Germline CDR1 is MNHNS and CDR2 is SASEGT. The DNA for the CDR3 is TGTGCCAGCAGCCTAGACAGGGGGCCTTGGAATGAGCAGTTCTTC. Translation: CASSLDRGPWNEQFF.

In its sample, this clonotype was seen many times. This chain joins TRBV24-1 and TRBJ2-5; weak D call: TRBD1 (6 bases). Trimming removed 5 bases at V and 4 bases at J, with 10 bases between. The length of the CDR3 is 13 residues. Germline V gene sequence: CDR1 KGHDR, CDR2 SFDVKD. CDR3 residues: CATSGDNAETQYF. CDR3 DNA: TGTGCCACCAGTGGGGACAATGCAGAGACCCAGTACTTC.

In its sample, this clonotype was seen a few times. V and J are TRBV7-8 and TRBJ1-2; maybe TRBD1 (5 bases). The CDR3 has 15 amino acids. Germline loops: CDR1 SGHVS, CDR2 FQNEAQ. V was trimmed by 1 base and J by 2 bases, leaving 11 bases between them. The CDR3 here is CASSLGLGQNYGYTF. The CDR3 DNA reads TGTGCCAGCAGCTTAGGCTTGGGGCAGAACTATGGCTACACCTTC.

The chain employs TRBV29-1 and TRBJ2-3; TRBD2 matches at 7 bases. The trim removed 6 bases at V and 0 bases at J, leaving 12 bases unmatched. The germline V gene encodes CDR1 SQVTM and CDR2 ANQGSEA. CDR3 size: 16 residues. CDR3 protein: CSVNAFQAGSTDTQYF. CDR3 DNA: TGCAGCGTGAACGCCTTCCAAGCGGGAAGCACAGATACGCAGTATTTT.

This clonotype was detected only a few times. The gene calls are TRBV10-1 and TRBJ2-3; unclear D gene. This CDR3 region has 11 residues. The ends were cut back, 4 bases at V and 8 bases at J, with 7 bases in the middle. Germline CDR1 and CDR2: WNHNN and SYGVQD (reference sequence). CDR3 protein: CASSGGGTQYF. The CDR3 nucleotides read TGCGCCAGCAGTGGTGGCGGTACGCAGTATTTT.

The chain has TRBV7-3 and TRBJ2-1, with D perhaps TRBD2 (5 bases). The CDR3 spans 15 residues. Per the germline V gene, CDR1 is SGHTA and CDR2 is FQGTGA. With 2 bases removed from V and 5 bases from J, the gap between germline ends came to 13 bases. CDR3 sequence reads: CASSLGLSSNNEQFF. The CDR3 DNA sequence: TGTGCCAGCAGCTTAGGACTGTCTAGCAACAATGAGCAGTTCTTC.

This clonotype was recorded a few times. This rearrangement joins TRBV5-1 to TRBJ2-5, with TRBD2 matching over 8 bases. The CDR3 loop spans 16 amino acids. Germline V lookup: CDR1 SGHRS, CDR2 YFSETQ. The trim removed 4 bases at V and 2 bases at J, leaving 10 bases unmatched. The CDR3 here is CASSVIAGPKQETQYF. CDR3 DNA: TGCGCCAGCAGCGTAATAGCGGGGCCTAAACAAGAGACCCAGTACTTC.

This clonotype was observed a few times. The CDR3 DNA is TGTGCCACCAGCAGAGATTCGAGGGGAGAGACAGATACGCAGTATTTT. The encoded protein is CATSRDSRGETDTQYF. The V call is TRBV15, the J call TRBJ2-3, with D possibly being TRBD1 or TRBD2 (5 bases each). The V end lost 0 bases, the J end lost 3 bases, and 13 bases lay between the germline ends. CDR3 length: 16 residues. In germline, CDR1 is LNHNV, CDR2 YYDKDF (reference sequence).

The chain employs TRBV18 and TRBJ2-2; possibly TRBD1 for D (6 bases). The germline V gene has CDR1 KGHSH and CDR2 LQKENI. V dropped 5 bases and J dropped 1 base, with 14 bases sitting between them. The CDR3 is made up of 16 amino acids. The CDR3 here is CASSSATGMNTGELFF. The CDR3, as DNA: TGTGCCAGCTCATCAGCCACAGGGATGAACACCGGGGAGCTGTTTTTT.

This clonotype was observed a handful of times. The chain links TRBV25-1 to TRBJ2-5; D is unclear. The CDR3 length is 13 residues. Per germline, CDR1 MGHDK and CDR2 SYGVNS. Trimming stripped 0 bases from V and 5 bases from J, with 7 bases between. In DNA form, the CDR3 reads TGTGCCAGCAGTGAATATAACCGCGAGACCCAGTACTTC. Translating it yields CASSEYNRETQYF.

The chain carries TRBV7-9 and TRBJ2-1, with 10 bases aligning to TRBD2. V trimming: 3 bases; J trimming: 6 bases; junction bases outside the gene matches: 8. Germline CDR1 is SEHNR and CDR2 is FQNEAQ (reference sequence). This CDR3 contains 16 residues. The CDR3, as DNA: TGTGCCAGCAGCTTCTCCGGGACTAGCGTTTTCAATGAGCAGTTCTTC. Translating it yields CASSFSGTSVFNEQFF.

This clonotype was counted only a few times. This sequence joins TRBV20-1 and TRBJ2-6; D gene unclear. V lost 4 bases, J lost 0 bases, and 4 bases lay in between. This CDR3 has 13 amino acids. CDR1 is DFQATT and CDR2 is SNEGSKA in the germline V gene (reference sequence). Written as DNA, the CDR3 is TGCAGTGCTATTCCCTCTGGGGCCAACGTCCTGACTTTC. This gives the protein CSAIPSGANVLTF.

This chain connects TRBV20-1 to TRBJ1-1, with unresolved D. V gave up 0 bases and J gave up 11 bases, with 19 bases separating them. CDR3 length: 14 residues. CDR1 DFQATT and CDR2 SNEGSKA come from the germline V gene (reference sequence). CDR3 sequence: CSARDPKGTGGAFF. In DNA, the CDR3 is TGCAGTGCTAGAGACCCGAAGGGCACCGGCGGGGCTTTCTTT.